This is a list of T cell receptor beta chains from one sample in a study of cytomegalovirus exposure and HLA in healthy donors. Generated by immunoSEQ multiplex PCR, the TCRdb table keeps only in-frame clones and is missing some. The sample has under 200,000 clones, over 85% seen once. The sequenced sample was PBMCs. The receptors here all came from a woman between 18 and 29 years old in good health and CMV-seropositive. The CDR3 runs from the conserved cysteine through the conserved F or W. D genes are given only for firm matches. The size field is filled for only some rows; it gives once, few, many or a size class.

TGTGCTAGTGGTTTGGTAACAGTAGCCAAAAACATTCAGTACTTC CASGLVTVAKNIQYF TRBV12-5 NA NA TRBJ2-4
TGTGCCAGCAGCCCCGCGGGACTCCCCCTCTACAATGAGCAGTTCTTC CASSPAGLPLYNEQFF TRBV9 NA NA TRBJ2-1
TGCGCCAGCAGCCCTATCCCGGGACTAGCGGGATGGGGTGAGCAGTTCTTC CASSPIPGLAGWGEQFF TRBV4-1 TRBD2 NA TRBJ2-1
TGTGCCAGCAGTGTAAACAGGCCTAATGAAAAACTGTTTTTT CASSVNRPNEKLFF TRBV2 NA NA TRBJ1-4
TGCGCCAGCAGCCAAGGATCCGGGGGGGTCCAAGAGACCCAGTACTTC CASSQGSGGVQETQYF TRBV4-1 TRBD2 NA TRBJ2-5
TGTGCCAGGAGGGGACACCTGGATAGCAATCAGCCCCAGCATTTT CARRGHLDSNQPQHF TRBV27 NA once TRBJ1-5
TGTGCCTGGAGTGGACTAGGGGCTCGCTATGGCTACACCTTC CAWSGLGARYGYTF TRBV30 NA NA TRBJ1-2
TGCGCCAGCAGCCTTGTGACTAGCGGCGATGAGCAGTTCTTC CASSLVTSGDEQFF TRBV4-1 TRBD2 NA TRBJ2-1
TGTGCCAGCAGGAACCTAGGACTTCCTTCGGAGACCCAGTACTTC CASRNLGLPSETQYF TRBV6-5 NA NA TRBJ2-5
TGTGCCAGCAGCCAAGTAACACTAGTAGAAAAAGAGCAGTTCTTC CASSQVTLVEKEQFF TRBV4-2 NA NA TRBJ2-1
TGCAGTGCTAGTCGGGACACTGAAGCTTTCTTT CSASRDTEAFF TRBV20-1 NA NA TRBJ1-1
TGTGCCAGCAGCGAAACAGGGGGCGCAAACTATGGCTACACCTTC CASSETGGANYGYTF TRBV25-1 TRBD1 NA TRBJ1-2
TGTGCCAGCAGTGAATCTAGGTCTAACACCGGGGAGCTGTTTTTT CASSESRSNTGELFF TRBV25-1 NA NA TRBJ2-2
TGTGCCAGCAGCTCCGGACAGGGGGGGTACCAAGAGACCCAGTACTTC CASSSGQGGYQETQYF TRBV7-3 TRBD1 NA TRBJ2-5
TGTGCCAGCAGTTACTCTGGAGGGCAGGGCACCGGGGAGCTGTTTTTT CASSYSGGQGTGELFF TRBV6-5 NA NA TRBJ2-2
TGTGCCAGCAGTGGACTTTACTTTCCTGATTATTCCTACGAGCAGTACTTC CASSGLYFPDYSYEQYF TRBV28 NA NA TRBJ2-7
TGTGCCAGCAGCGCGGGACTGAAGAACACTGAAGCTTTCTTT CASSAGLKNTEAFF TRBV5-6 NA many TRBJ1-1
TGTGCCAGCATCCGGAGGACAGGGACCGACGAGCAGTACTTC CASIRRTGTDEQYF TRBV2 TRBD1 NA TRBJ2-7
TGTGCCAGCAGCCATGATTTTGTCCCCGGCGGGGAGCTGTTTTTT CASSHDFVPGGELFF TRBV28 NA NA TRBJ2-2
TGTGCCAGCAGCTTAGTTTCTAGCGGAACAGATACGCAGTATTTT CASSLVSSGTDTQYF TRBV11-2 TRBD2 NA TRBJ2-3
TGTGCCAGCAGCGTAGTCAGGGGGAATGTCAATGAGCAGTTCTTC CASSVVRGNVNEQFF TRBV9 TRBD1 once TRBJ2-1
TGTGCCAGCAGCGTAGCTACGATGGCGGGAGGGGCCCGGGAGCTGTTTTTT CASSVATMAGGARELFF TRBV9 TRBD2 once TRBJ2-2
TGCGCCAGCAGCCCCGGGACAGTTCGTCCTGGCTACACCTTC CASSPGTVRPGYTF TRBV5-1 TRBD1 NA TRBJ1-2
TGCGCCAGCAGCCAAGAAGCTAGTCCCCACGAGCAGTACTTC CASSQEASPHEQYF TRBV4-1 NA NA TRBJ2-7
TGCAGCGTTGAAGGGCGACACCTCTCCACTGAAGCTTTCTTT CSVEGRHLSTEAFF TRBV29-1 NA NA TRBJ1-1
TGCGCCAGCAGCTTGGCCCTGACAGCGCCGAGCTCCTACGAGCAGTACTTC CASSLALTAPSSYEQYF TRBV5-1 NA NA TRBJ2-7
TGTGCCAGCAGCTTTATGGCAGGTCAGCCCCAGCATTTT CASSFMAGQPQHF TRBV7-9 NA NA TRBJ1-5
TGTGCCAGCAGCTTAATGGGGCTAGCGGGAGGTGGGTCCTACAATGAGCAGTTCTTC CASSLMGLAGGGSYNEQFF TRBV7-3 TRBD2 NA TRBJ2-1
TGTGCCATCAGGACTAGCGGGAGGGCCGGGTACAATGAGCAGTTCTTC CAIRTSGRAGYNEQFF TRBV10-3 TRBD2 NA TRBJ2-1
TGTGCCAGCAAAAAATCTTACGACAGCTATGGCTACACCTTC CASKKSYDSYGYTF TRBV6-1 NA few TRBJ1-2
TGCGCCAGCAGCCGGGACGGGGGCTACGAGCAGTACTTC CASSRDGGYEQYF TRBV5-1 NA NA TRBJ2-7
TGTGCCAGCTCCTATTTAGCGGGTGGGGGGGCCTCCGGGTATACGCAGTATTTT CASSYLAGGGASGYTQYF TRBV27 NA NA TRBJ2-3
TGCGCCAGGCCGTGGCTAGCGGAACACACCGGGGAGCTGTTTTTT CARPWLAEHTGELFF TRBV5-1 TRBD2 NA TRBJ2-2
TGTGCCACCAGCAGAGAGGCGACAGCTCAAGAAAACATTCAGTACTTC CATSREATAQENIQYF TRBV15 NA NA TRBJ2-4
TGCGCCAGCAGCCTCCTGGGAGGGCCCGTTGAAGCTTTCTTT CASSLLGGPVEAFF TRBV5-1 NA once TRBJ1-1
TGCAGCGTCGAAGGTCGTTCGGGACAGGTCCTTGACGGCTATGGCTACACCTTC CSVEGRSGQVLDGYGYTF TRBV29-1 TRBD1 NA TRBJ1-2
TGTGCCAGCAGTGAAACAGGGAACACTGAAGCTTTCTTT CASSETGNTEAFF TRBV6-4 NA once TRBJ1-1
TGTGCCAGCACAGGGACAGGAGCCTACGAGCAGTACTTC CASTGTGAYEQYF TRBV2 TRBD1 few TRBJ2-7
TGTGCTAGTGGTTTGGGACTAGCAGATACCGGGGAGCTGTTTTTT CASGLGLADTGELFF TRBV12-5 TRBD2 NA TRBJ2-2
TGTGCCAGCAGCTTAGGGAGGGTTCCAGCTTTCTTT CASSLGRVPAFF TRBV11-2 NA NA TRBJ1-1
TGTGCCAGCAGTGAGGACAGGGGTACGGCTTTCTTT CASSEDRGTAFF TRBV6-5 TRBD1 NA TRBJ1-1
TGTGCCAGCAGTGAGGTCCACGGAAGCACTGAAGCTTTCTTT CASSEVHGSTEAFF TRBV28 NA once TRBJ1-1
TGTGCCAGCAGTTTAGGAGGGCTAGCGGGAGGTAGCTCCTACGAGCAGTACTTC CASSLGGLAGGSSYEQYF TRBV27 TRBD2 NA TRBJ2-7
TGTGCCAGCAGTTGGGCTAGCGGGACGTACGAGCAGTACTTC CASSWASGTYEQYF TRBV27 TRBD2 NA TRBJ2-7
TGTGCCAGCAGCCCATCTCCAGGGTTAGGAGAGACCCAGTACTTC CASSPSPGLGETQYF TRBV7-3 NA NA TRBJ2-5
TGTGCCAGTAGTATAGATACAGTGGATGGCTACACCTTC CASSIDTVDGYTF TRBV19 NA many TRBJ1-2
TGTGCCAGCTTGGGGAGAGCGGGGGGCAATCGCCACACTGAAGCTTTCTTT CASLGRAGGNRHTEAFF TRBV28 NA NA TRBJ1-1
TGTGCCAGCTTCCGGGACTCGAACACAGATACGCAGTATTTT CASFRDSNTDTQYF TRBV2 NA NA TRBJ2-3
TGTGCCAGCAGCTTTGTCTTCGGGACTAGCGGGTCGGGCACAGATACGCAGTATTTT CASSFVFGTSGSGTDTQYF TRBV5-6 TRBD2 NA TRBJ2-3
TGCGCCAGCAGCCGAAAACCATACGGGGAATTAAATCAGCCCCAGCATTTT CASSRKPYGELNQPQHF TRBV4-3 NA once TRBJ1-5
TGTGCCAGCAGCCAGAGCGGACAGGGCAATCAGCCCCAGCATTTT CASSQSGQGNQPQHF TRBV13 TRBD1 NA TRBJ1-5
TGTGCCAGCAGTTATAGAGCGTCCTACGAGCAGTACTTC CASSYRASYEQYF TRBV6-5 NA NA TRBJ2-7
TGTGCCAGCAGTTCGACAGGGTACAGGCCTAATCAGCCCCAGCATTTT CASSSTGYRPNQPQHF TRBV28 TRBD1 NA TRBJ1-5
TGTGCCAGCAATAAAGCGGGCACAGATACGCAGTATTTT CASNKAGTDTQYF TRBV6-5 NA NA TRBJ2-3
TGTGCCAGTTCACAGGGACAGGGCGTCTGGCCCCAGCATTTT CASSQGQGVWPQHF TRBV19 TRBD1 NA TRBJ1-5
TGTGCCAGCAGCTTAGGGCACGGTTCCTACGAGCAGTACTTC CASSLGHGSYEQYF TRBV7-3 NA NA TRBJ2-7
TGTGCCAGCTCCTCCCTCGGTTCCCCCGGGGAGCTGTTTTTT CASSSLGSPGELFF TRBV6-1 NA NA TRBJ2-2
TGCGCCAGCAGCAATCTCAGGGGTGAGCAGTTCTTC CASSNLRGEQFF TRBV5-1 NA NA TRBJ2-1
TGTGCCAGCAGCAGGCGGGCAAACGAGCAGTACTTC CASSRRANEQYF TRBV5-5 NA NA TRBJ2-7
TGTGCCAGCAGTGAAGTTGGAGGGACTGGGGCCAACGTCCTGACTTTC CASSEVGGTGANVLTF TRBV2 NA many TRBJ2-6